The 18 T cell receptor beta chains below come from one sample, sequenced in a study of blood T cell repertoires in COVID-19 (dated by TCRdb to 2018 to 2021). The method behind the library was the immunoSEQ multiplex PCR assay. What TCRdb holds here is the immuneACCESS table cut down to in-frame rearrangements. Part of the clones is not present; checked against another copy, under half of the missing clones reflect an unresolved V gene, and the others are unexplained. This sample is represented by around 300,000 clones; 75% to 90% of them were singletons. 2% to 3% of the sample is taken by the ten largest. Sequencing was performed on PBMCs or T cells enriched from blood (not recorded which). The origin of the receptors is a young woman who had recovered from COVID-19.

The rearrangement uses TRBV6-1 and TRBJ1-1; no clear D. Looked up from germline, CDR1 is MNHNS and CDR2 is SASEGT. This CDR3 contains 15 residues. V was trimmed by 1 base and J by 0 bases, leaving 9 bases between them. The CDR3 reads CASSEDASMNTEAFF. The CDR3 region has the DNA TGTGCCAGCAGTGAAGACGCGTCGATGAACACTGAAGCTTTCTTT.

The CDR3 DNA is TGTGCCTCGAGGAGACCGAGCTCTGGAAACACCATATATTTT. Its translation is CASRRPSSGNTIYF. The chain uses TRBV6-5 and TRBJ1-3; D not resolved. The V gene's germline CDR1 is MNHEY and CDR2 SVGAGI. Trimming pared 11 bases from V and 0 bases from J, leaving 14 bases between. This CDR3 contains 14 residues.

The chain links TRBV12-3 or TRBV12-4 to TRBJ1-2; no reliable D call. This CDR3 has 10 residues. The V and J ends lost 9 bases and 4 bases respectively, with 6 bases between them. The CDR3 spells CASPFYGYTF. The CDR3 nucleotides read TGTGCCAGTCCTTTCTATGGCTACACCTTC.

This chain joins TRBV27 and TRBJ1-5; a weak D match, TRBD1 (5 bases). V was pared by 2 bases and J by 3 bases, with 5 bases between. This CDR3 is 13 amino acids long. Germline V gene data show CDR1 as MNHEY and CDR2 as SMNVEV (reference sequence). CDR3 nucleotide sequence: TGTGCCAGCAGTTTAGGGGCCAATCAGCCCCAGCATTTT. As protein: CASSLGANQPQHF.

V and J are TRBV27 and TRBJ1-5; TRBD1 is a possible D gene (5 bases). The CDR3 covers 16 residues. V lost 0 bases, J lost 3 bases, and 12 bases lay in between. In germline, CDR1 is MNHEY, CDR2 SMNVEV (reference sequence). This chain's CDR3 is CASSLSMRGFNQPQHF. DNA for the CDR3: TGTGCCAGCAGTTTATCGATGCGGGGGTTCAATCAGCCCCAGCATTTT.

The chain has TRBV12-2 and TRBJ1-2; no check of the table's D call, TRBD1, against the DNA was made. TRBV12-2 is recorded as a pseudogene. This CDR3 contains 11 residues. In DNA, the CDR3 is TGTGCAAGTCGCTTAGGGACAGGGGGGCCCTTC. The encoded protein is CASRLGTGGPF.

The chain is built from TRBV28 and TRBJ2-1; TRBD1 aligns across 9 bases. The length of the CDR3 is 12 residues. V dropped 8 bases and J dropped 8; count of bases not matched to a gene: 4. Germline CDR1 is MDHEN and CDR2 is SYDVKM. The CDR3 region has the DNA TGTGCCAGCTGGACAGGGGCGGATGAGCAGTTCTTC. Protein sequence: CASWTGADEQFF.

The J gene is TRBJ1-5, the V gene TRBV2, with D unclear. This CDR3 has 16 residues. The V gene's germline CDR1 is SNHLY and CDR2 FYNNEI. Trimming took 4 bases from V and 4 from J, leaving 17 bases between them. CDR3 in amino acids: CASSGLGRSRNQPQHF. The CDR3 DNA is TGTGCCAGCAGTGGATTGGGGAGGTCCAGGAATCAGCCCCAGCATTTT.

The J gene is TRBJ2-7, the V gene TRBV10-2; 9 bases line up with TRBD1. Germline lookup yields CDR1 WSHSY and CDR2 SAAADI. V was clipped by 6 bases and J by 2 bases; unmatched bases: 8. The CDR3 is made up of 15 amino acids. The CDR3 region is CASRVTGTGTYEQYF. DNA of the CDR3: TGCGCCAGCAGGGTCACCGGGACAGGGACCTACGAGCAGTACTTC.

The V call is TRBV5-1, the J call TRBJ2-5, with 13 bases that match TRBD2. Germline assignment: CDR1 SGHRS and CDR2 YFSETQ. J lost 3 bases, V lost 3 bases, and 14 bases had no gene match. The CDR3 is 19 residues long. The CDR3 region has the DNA TGCGCCAGCAGCTATTTACCACCAACTAGCGGGGGGGAGGAAGAGACCCAGTACTTC. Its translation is CASSYLPPTSGGEEETQYF.

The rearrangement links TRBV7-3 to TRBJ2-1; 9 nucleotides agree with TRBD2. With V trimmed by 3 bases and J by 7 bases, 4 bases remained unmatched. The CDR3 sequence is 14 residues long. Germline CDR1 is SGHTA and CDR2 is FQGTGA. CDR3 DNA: TGTGCCAGCAGCTTCGCGGGGGGGAAAAATGAGCAGTTCTTC. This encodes CASSFAGGKNEQFF.

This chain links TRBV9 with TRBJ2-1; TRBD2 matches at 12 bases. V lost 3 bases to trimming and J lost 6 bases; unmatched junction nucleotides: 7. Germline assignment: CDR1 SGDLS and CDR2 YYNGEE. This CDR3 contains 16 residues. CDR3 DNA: TGTGCCAGCAGCGCTAGCGGGGGGGCCCGGGGCAATGAGCAGTTCTTC. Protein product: CASSASGGARGNEQFF.

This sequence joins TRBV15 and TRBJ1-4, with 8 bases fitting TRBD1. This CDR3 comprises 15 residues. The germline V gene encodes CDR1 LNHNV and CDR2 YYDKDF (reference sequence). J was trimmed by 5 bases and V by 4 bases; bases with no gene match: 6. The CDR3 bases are TGTGCCACCAGCACGCGGGACAGGAGGAATGAAAAACTGTTTTTT. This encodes CATSTRDRRNEKLFF.

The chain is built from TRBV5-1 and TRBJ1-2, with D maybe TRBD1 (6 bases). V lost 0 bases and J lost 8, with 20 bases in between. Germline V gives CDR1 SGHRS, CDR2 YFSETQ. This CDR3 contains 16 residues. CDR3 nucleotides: TGCGCCAGCAGCTTGGCCGGCGTAGAACAGGGTAGGGGCTACACCTTC. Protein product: CASSLAGVEQGRGYTF.

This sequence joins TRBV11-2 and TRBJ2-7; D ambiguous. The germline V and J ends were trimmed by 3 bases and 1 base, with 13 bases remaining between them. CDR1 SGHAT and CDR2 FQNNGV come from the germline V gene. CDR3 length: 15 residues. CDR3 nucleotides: TGTGCCAGCAGCTTCCCCAATGAACTATCCTACGAGCAGTACTTC. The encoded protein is CASSFPNELSYEQYF.

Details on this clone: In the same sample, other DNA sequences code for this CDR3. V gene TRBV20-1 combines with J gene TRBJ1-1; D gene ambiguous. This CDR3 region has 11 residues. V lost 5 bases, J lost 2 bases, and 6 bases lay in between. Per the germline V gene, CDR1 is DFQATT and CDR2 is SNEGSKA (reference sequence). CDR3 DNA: TGCAGTGCTCGGAGCAACACTGAAGCTTTCTTT. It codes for CSARSNTEAFF.

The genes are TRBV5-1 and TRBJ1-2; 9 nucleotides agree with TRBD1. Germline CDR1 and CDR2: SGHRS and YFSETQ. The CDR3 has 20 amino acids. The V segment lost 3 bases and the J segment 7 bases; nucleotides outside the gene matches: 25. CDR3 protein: CASSSGTRWGQGLVESGYTF. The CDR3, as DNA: TGCGCCAGCAGCTCTGGGACCCGTTGGGGACAGGGTTTAGTAGAGTCTGGCTACACCTTC.

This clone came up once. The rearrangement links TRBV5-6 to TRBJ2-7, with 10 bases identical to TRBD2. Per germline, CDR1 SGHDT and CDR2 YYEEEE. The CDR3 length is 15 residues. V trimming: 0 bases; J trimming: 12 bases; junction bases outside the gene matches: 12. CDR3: CASSLDPSGGRGLYF. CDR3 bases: TGTGCCAGCAGCTTGGATCCTAGCGGGGGCCGGGGGCTGTACTTC.